The table lists the clone carrying this T cell receptor (beta chain) with a few counts. Its cognate antigen is unknown. Duration under 3 months, a NOSPECS grade of at least 4, and a Clinical Activity Score of at least 3 characterized the ophthalmopathy patients. Template material for amplifying TCR beta CDR3 regions consisted of RNA transcripts. HTBI primers were employed in a first-round RT-PCR of the TCR CDR3. Each CDR3 protein is one row after TCRdb ran MiXCR on the multiplex PCR reads. The top ten hold roughly 44% of the sample, which has under 550,000 distinct CDR3 sequences, 15% to 20% seen once. The data derive from a study of T cells in Graves' hyperthyroidism and ophthalmopathy. Across the study: Peripheral blood was secured at the point of initial diagnosis, before any treatment.

Study-wide results and limits: Peripheral blood also featured most of the thyroid clonotypes expanded above 0.001.

Germline V gene data show CDR1 as SGHRS and CDR2 as YFSETQ. V was shortened by 5 bases and J by 7 bases, with 13 bases between the two germline ends. The CDR3 sequence is 13 residues long. The receptor was derived from a man aged 35-49 years with Graves' ophthalmopathy. The chain recombines TRBV5-1 with TRBJ2-1, with D unresolved. Material for sequencing was blood. In DNA form, the CDR3 reads TGCGCCAGCAGTCATGGCTCAGAAAATGAGCAGTTCTTC. This gives the protein CASSHGSENEQFF.